The present T cell receptor (beta chain) was sequenced within a study of blood T cells in healthy people across ages. Whole-study findings and limits: It was not known whether donors were CMV positive (a possible confounder of expanded clonotype changes).

All donors came from Russia, were Caucasian and healthy, and spanned ages roughly 6 to 100. The use of a sample-barcoded 5' primer and a J-beta primer mix characterized a second PCR of about 7 to 12 cycles. Each cDNA molecule was tagged by a template-switch adaptor with 12 random nucleotides. TCRdb reprocessed the 5' RACE reads via MiXCR and lists one record per CDR3 protein. The data hold about 640,000 distinct CDR3 sequences, with around 31% observed a single time. This clonotype came up many times. The antigen remains unidentified. V was shortened by 0 bases and J by 1 base, with 8 bases between the two germline ends. The V gene's germline CDR1 is SGHVS and CDR2 FQNEAQ. The CDR3 is 15 residues long.

Sequencing was done on a sample of blood. The clonotype comes from a woman older than 75 in good health. The chain links TRBV7-8 to TRBJ2-3; weak D call: TRBD2 (6 bases). The CDR3 loop is CASSLAGEGTDTQYF. CDR3 sequence (DNA): TGTGCCAGCAGCTTAGCGGGGGAGGGCACAGATACGCAGTATTTT.